The subject of this entry is one T cell receptor beta chain. Antigen unknown. Separation from the roughly 700-subject first cohort characterized the roughly 130-subject validation cohort, to which the donors belonged. TCRdb's table, derived via immunoSEQ multiplex PCR, lists solely in-frame clones and lacks some. The sample has about 60,000 clones, around 96% seen once; the top ten hold just over 0.9%. The ends lost 7 bases at V and 5 bases at J; junction bases unmatched: 12. This CDR3 region has 16 residues. The germline CDR1 and CDR2 sequences are MNHNY and SVGAGI (reference sequence). The record originates from a study of cytomegalovirus exposure and HLA in healthy donors. General observations from the study: Overall, approximately 150 TCR beta chains were annotated as cytomegalovirus-associated. While the bulk of TCR sequences proved rare, some public TCRs turned up in many donors. It was confirmed in vitro that three of the CMV-associated chains were specific for CMV antigens.

Sequenced sample: PBMCs. The clonotype originates from a man aged 18-30 years in good health and CMV-seronegative. The chain couples TRBV6-6 to TRBJ2-1, with 9 bases that match TRBD2. This CDR3 is CASTLRLTSGHNEQFF. The CDR3 nucleotides read TGTGCCAGCACTTTACGGTTGACTAGCGGTCACAATGAGCAGTTCTTC.